The clone carrying this TCR beta chain was found a few times. The sample comes from a study of T-cell reconstitution after alpha-beta-depleted transplantation in children. Germline CDR1 reads SQVTM; CDR2 reads ANQGSEA. The CDR3 totals 15 residues. J was trimmed by 1 base and V by 4 bases; bases with no gene match: 4. Unique molecular identifiers were used to barcode this TCRbeta library. TCRdb analysed the PCR reads with MiXCR anew, one entry per CDR3 protein. The table lists 500,000 or so distinct CDR3 sequences, 32% of them singletons. The material sequenced was PBMCs from the stem cell graft donor, taken from the stem cell graft. This chain uses TRBV29-1 with TRBJ2-7; 13 bases line up with TRBD2. The sequence was collected from a human donor who donated a stem cell graft to a child with aplastic anemia. Here the CDR3 reads CSVAGTSGDSYEQYF. The CDR3 DNA sequence: TGCAGCGTTGCTGGGACTAGCGGGGATTCCTACGAGCAGTACTTC.